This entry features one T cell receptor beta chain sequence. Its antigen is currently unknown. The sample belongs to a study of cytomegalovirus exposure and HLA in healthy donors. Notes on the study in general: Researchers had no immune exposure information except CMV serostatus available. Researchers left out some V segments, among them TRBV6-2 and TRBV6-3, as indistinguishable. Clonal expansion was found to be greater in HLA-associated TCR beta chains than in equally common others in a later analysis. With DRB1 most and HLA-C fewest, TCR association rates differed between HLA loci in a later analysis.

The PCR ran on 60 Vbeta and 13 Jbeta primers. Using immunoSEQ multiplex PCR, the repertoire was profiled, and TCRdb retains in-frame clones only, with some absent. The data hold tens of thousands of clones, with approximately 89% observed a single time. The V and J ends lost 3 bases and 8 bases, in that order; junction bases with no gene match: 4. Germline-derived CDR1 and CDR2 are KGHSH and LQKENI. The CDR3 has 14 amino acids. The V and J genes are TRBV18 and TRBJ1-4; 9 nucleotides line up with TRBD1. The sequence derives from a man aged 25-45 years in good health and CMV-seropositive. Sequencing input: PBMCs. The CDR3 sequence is CASSPGQGLEKLFF. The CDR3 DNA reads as TGTGCCAGCTCACCGGGACAGGGACTGGAAAAACTGTTTTTT.